The subject of this entry is one TCR beta chain. This record comes from a study of shared clonotypes between healthy human individuals. Generated by immunoSEQ multiplex PCR, the TCRdb table keeps only in-frame clones and is missing some. The table includes some 1.4 million clones, roughly 96% detected once. The CDR3 extends over 13 amino acids. Germline V gene lookup returns CDR1 MDHEN and CDR2 SYDVKM. Trimming left V 3 bases short and J 4 bases short, with 10 bases between. Input material: naive CD4+ T cells sorted from blood. Subset specified: CD45RA+ positively selected. The V and J genes are TRBV28 and TRBJ2-7; D is ambiguous. The TCR sequence derives from a man aged 30-40 years in good health. CDR3 sequence reads: CASSFRPPYEQYF. The CDR3 coding sequence is TGTGCCAGCAGTTTCCGTCCCCCTTACGAGCAGTACTTC.